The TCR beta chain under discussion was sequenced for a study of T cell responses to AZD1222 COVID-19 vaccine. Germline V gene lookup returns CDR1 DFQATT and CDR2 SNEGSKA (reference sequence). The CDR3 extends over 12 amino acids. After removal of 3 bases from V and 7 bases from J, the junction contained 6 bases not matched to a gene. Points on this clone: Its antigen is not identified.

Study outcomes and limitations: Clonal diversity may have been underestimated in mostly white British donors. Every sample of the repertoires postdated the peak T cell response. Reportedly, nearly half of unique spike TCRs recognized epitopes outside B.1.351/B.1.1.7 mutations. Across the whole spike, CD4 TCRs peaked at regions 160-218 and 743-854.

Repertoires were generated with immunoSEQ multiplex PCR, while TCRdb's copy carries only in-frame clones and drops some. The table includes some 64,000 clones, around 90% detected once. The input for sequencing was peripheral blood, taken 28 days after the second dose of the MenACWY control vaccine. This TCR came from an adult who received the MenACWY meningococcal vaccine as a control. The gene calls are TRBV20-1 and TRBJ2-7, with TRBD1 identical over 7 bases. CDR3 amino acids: CSASYRGEEQYF. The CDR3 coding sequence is TGCAGTGCTAGTTACAGGGGTGAGGAGCAGTACTTC.